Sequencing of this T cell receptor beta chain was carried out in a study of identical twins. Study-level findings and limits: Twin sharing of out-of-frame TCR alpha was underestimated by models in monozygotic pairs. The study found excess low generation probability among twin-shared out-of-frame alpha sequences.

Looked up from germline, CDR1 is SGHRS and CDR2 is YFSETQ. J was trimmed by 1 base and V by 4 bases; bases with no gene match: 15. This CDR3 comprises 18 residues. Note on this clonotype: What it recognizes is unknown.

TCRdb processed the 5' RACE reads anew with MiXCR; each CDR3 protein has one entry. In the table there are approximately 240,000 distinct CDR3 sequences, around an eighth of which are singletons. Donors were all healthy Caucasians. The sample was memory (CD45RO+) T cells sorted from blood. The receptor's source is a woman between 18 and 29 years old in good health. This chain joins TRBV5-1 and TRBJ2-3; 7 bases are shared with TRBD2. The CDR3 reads CASSPSHSGFEGTDTQYF. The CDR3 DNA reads TGCGCCAGCAGCCCCTCTCATAGCGGGTTTGAGGGCACAGATACGCAGTATTTT. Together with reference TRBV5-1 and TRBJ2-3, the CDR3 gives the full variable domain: KAGVTQTPRYLIKTRGQQVTLSCSPISGHRSVSWYQQTPGQGLQFLFEYFSETQRNKGNFPGRFSGRQFSNSRSEMNVSTLELGDSALYLCASSPSHSGFEGTDTQYFGPGTRLTVL.